The subject of this entry is one T cell receptor beta chain. Naive CD8 cells comprised CD45RO-negative, CCR7-positively selected cells, excluding terminally differentiated effector memory CD45RA+ cells. Donors comprised only Caucasian adults living in Nashville, Tennessee. This CDR3 region has 13 residues. Germline-derived CDR1 and CDR2 are MNHEY and SMNVEV (reference sequence). Trimming left V 3 bases short and J 3 bases short, with 9 bases between. The sample belongs to a study of shared clonotypes between healthy human individuals. Study as a whole: Three CD4 naive, three CD4 memory, two CD8 naive and one CD8 memory plate were used per donor.

As processed by the authors: Sequence data from immunoSEQ were junction-only and lacked quality scores; consequently, filtering differed. Libraries were prepared by immunoSEQ multiplex PCR; TCRdb keeps only in-frame clonotypes and omits some of them. From that table come the V and J calls and clone size; the DNA was used to work out D and trimming. The sample holds roughly 590,000 clones; roughly 95% are singletons and the top ten take 0.095% to 0.12%. The sequenced sample consisted of naive CD8+ T cells sorted from blood. This clonotype originated in a woman aged 25 to 39 in good health. The chain couples TRBV27 to TRBJ2-7; D remains unclear. The CDR3: CASSFHPGYEQYF. Written as DNA, the CDR3 is TGTGCCAGCAGTTTTCATCCTGGCTACGAGCAGTACTTC.